The T cell receptor (beta chain) described here comes from a study of blood T cell repertoires in COVID-19. In the study overall: Italy, Spain and the United States were the sources of the convalescent and acute COVID-19 samples.

CDR1 and CDR2 from the germline V gene are SGHTA and FQGNSA. This CDR3 is built from 13 residues. V gave up 3 bases and J gave up 6 bases; unmatched junction bases: 4. Authors' analysis steps: Nucleated cell counts were estimated from reference gene primer amplification. Libraries were prepared by immunoSEQ multiplex PCR; TCRdb keeps only in-frame clonotypes and omits some of them. V and J calls and clone size are as listed in that table; D and trimming were resolved from the DNA. The repertoire has about 200,000 clones, about 80% of them found once; the top ten carry roughly 6.4%. This TCR was recovered from a man in his fifties or sixties with acute or convalescent COVID-19. Source material: peripheral blood. The rearrangement joins TRBV7-2 to TRBJ1-1; 7 positions match TRBD1. The CDR3 loop is CASSFSGTAEAFF. The DNA for the CDR3 is TGTGCCAGCAGCTTTAGCGGGACAGCTGAAGCTTTCTTT.